The clone carrying this T cell receptor (beta chain) was observed a handful of times. Its antigen is undetermined. This record belongs to a study of T-cell memory formation after mild COVID-19. TCR alpha and TCR beta cDNA libraries with sample barcodes and UMIs came from 5'RACE using constant-segment primers. TCRdb recomputed calls from the 5' RACE reads with MiXCR, one row per CDR3 protein. The table has under 250,000 distinct CDR3 sequences, approximately 10% seen once; the top ten hold around 3.3%. Findings and caveats of the study: Memory from before infection featured some responding clones, which suggests cross-reactive memory joined. Contracting CD4+ clones sat mainly in CM and EM; CD8+ in EMRA.

This CDR3 is built from 13 residues. Germline CDR1 and CDR2: DFQATT and SNEGSKA (reference sequence). V was trimmed by 0 bases and J by 2 bases, leaving 8 bases between them. Sequenced: PBMCs or a T cell subset sorted from them (not recorded which). This TCR was sampled from a young man who had mild COVID-19 (a few samples of this study predate the infection). Cell type and time point are not known. The chain recombines TRBV20-1 with TRBJ2-7; D uncertain. The CDR3 DNA reads TGCAGTGCTAGAGATCCGGTGACCTACGAGCAGTACGTC. Protein sequence: CSARDPVTYEQYV.